What follows are 23 T cell receptor beta chains derived from one specimen sequenced in a study of response to subunit inactivated influenza vaccine listed by TCRdb under 2018. Libraries were made using RT-PCR. The sequencer listed for this sample is Illumina HiSeq 2500. TCRdb cleaned the public reads at Q25 with fastp, built clones with MiXCR and kept in-frame beta chains. When rows share a CDR3 protein, they turn into one entry using the most common DNA and genes. The sample table records around 580,000 distinct CDR3 sequences; 11% to 15% of these occur just once. Over 8.5% of the sample is in the top ten clones. The sequenced sample was PBMCs from blood, obtained 11 to 12 days after vaccination. The receptors derive from a man over 45 who received an inactivated influenza vaccine. Donor details come from another sample of the same person, matched by shared clones.

This clonotype was recorded a few times. The chain uses TRBV5-1 and TRBJ2-1, with TRBD1 matching 9 bases. This CDR3 comprises 17 residues. CDR1 is SGHRS, CDR2 YFSETQ, per germline. J lost 4 bases, V lost 0 bases, and 8 bases had no gene match. CDR3 nucleotides: TGCGCCAGCAGCTTGGTGTCGGGACAGGGACCGTACAATGAGCAGTTCTTC. It yields the protein CASSLVSGQGPYNEQFF.

This clonotype was observed a handful of times. J is TRBJ2-3 and V is TRBV7-2; unclear D gene. This CDR3 has 15 residues. Trimming left V 3 bases short and J 6 bases short, with 16 bases between. Germline CDR1 is SGHTA and CDR2 is FQGNSA. The CDR3 reads CASSLALRPADTQYF. The CDR3 DNA sequence: TGTGCCAGCAGCTTGGCCTTGAGACCCGCGGATACGCAGTATTTT.

This clonotype came up a few times. The limits of the CDR3 on the DNA are not certain, so only TCRdb's listed CDR3 is given. This CDR3 reads CASTSAAPGDTEAFF. The rearrangement links TRBV4-3 to TRBJ1-1; the table gives TRBD1 as D, unverified against the DNA. The CDR3 is 15 amino acids in total, end residues counted. Germline loops: CDR1 LGHNA, CDR2 YSLEER.

This clonotype was recorded at least ten times. The chain carries TRBV12-3 or TRBV12-4 and TRBJ2-3; 9 bases are a match to TRBD2. After removal of 5 bases from V and 4 bases from J, the junction contained 7 bases not matched to a gene. The CDR3 has 15 residues. For the CDR3, the DNA is TGTGCCAGCAGTCCACGGACTAGCGCCGCAGATACGCAGTATTTT. This encodes CASSPRTSAADTQYF.

In this sample, this clonotype turned up a few times. V is TRBV5-6 and J is TRBJ1-6; D possibly corresponds to TRBD1 (5 bases). The V gene's germline CDR1 is SGHDT and CDR2 YYEEEE. The germline V and J ends were trimmed by 4 bases and 7 bases, with 18 bases remaining between them. This CDR3 has 16 amino acids. CDR3 sequence reads: CASSDMDKTRNSPLHF. The CDR3 DNA reads as TGTGCCAGCAGCGATATGGACAAAACGAGGAATTCACCCCTCCACTTT.

This clonotype has at least ten counts. The chain joins TRBV6-2 or TRBV6-3 to TRBJ2-7, with 10 bases matching TRBD1. The ends lost 7 bases at V and 0 bases at J; junction bases unmatched: 3. The CDR3 has 14 residues. Germline V lookup: CDR1 MNHEY, CDR2 SVGEGT. This CDR3 is CASNDRGPSYEQYF. The CDR3 nucleotides are TGTGCCAGCAACGACAGGGGGCCCTCCTACGAGCAGTACTTC.

A few counts support this clonotype. The V and J genes are TRBV6-2 or TRBV6-3 and TRBJ2-7; 7 bases line up with TRBD1. This CDR3 region has 14 residues. The ends lost 8 bases at V and 6 bases at J; junction bases unmatched: 13. Germline assignment: CDR1 MNHEY and CDR2 SVGEGT. CDR3 nucleotides: TGTGCCAGCTGTTTCGAGACAGGGTTGGCCGAGCAGTACTTC. Protein sequence: CASCFETGLAEQYF.

The chain is built from TRBV5-6 and TRBJ2-7; no clear D. V was pared by 2 bases and J by 2 bases, with 14 bases between. The CDR3 runs 15 residues. Germline values: CDR1 SGHDT, CDR2 YYEEEE. The CDR3 DNA is TGTGCCAGCAGCTTTTATGGTCTCTCCACCTACGAGCAGTACTTC. It is translated as CASSFYGLSTYEQYF.

At least ten counts were recorded for this clonotype. This chain uses TRBV20-1 with TRBJ2-7; 10 bases are a match to TRBD2. V was clipped by 0 bases and J by 0 bases; unmatched bases: 2. Germline CDR1 DFQATT, CDR2 SNEGSKA (reference sequence). The CDR3 has 15 residues. CDR3 protein: CSARDLAGVSYEQYF. In DNA form, the CDR3 reads TGCAGTGCTAGAGACCTAGCGGGAGTCTCCTACGAGCAGTACTTC.

This clonotype was seen more than once but under ten times. The genes are TRBV11-2 and TRBJ2-2; 14 bases agree with TRBD2. V lost 2 bases to trimming and J lost 3 bases; unmatched junction nucleotides: 14. Looked up from germline, CDR1 is SGHAT and CDR2 is FQNNGV. This CDR3 is 21 amino acids long. This CDR3 reads CASSLSWATSGRVGYTGELFF. CDR3 coding DNA: TGTGCCAGCAGCTTATCCTGGGCGACTAGCGGGAGGGTGGGCTACACCGGGGAGCTGTTTTTT.

There are a few counts of this clonotype. The chain is built from TRBV20-1 and TRBJ1-2; TRBD1 might be the D (5 bases). The CDR3 is made up of 13 amino acids. The V gene lost 3 bases and the J gene lost 5 bases, with 13 bases spanning the gap. Germline V lookup: CDR1 DFQATT, CDR2 SNEGSKA (reference sequence). CDR3 DNA: TGCAGTGCTAGGGGGGTAGGTCGGTATGGCTACACCTTC. Translating gives CSARGVGRYGYTF.

The chain links TRBV6-5 to TRBJ2-1; TRBD2 agrees at 13 bases. This CDR3 is built from 19 residues. CDR1 MNHEY and CDR2 SVGAGI come from the germline V gene. The trim removed 0 bases at V and 5 bases at J, leaving 10 bases unmatched. The CDR3 reads CASSYSPYELAGGHNEQFF. As DNA, the CDR3 is TGTGCCAGCAGTTACTCCCCGTACGAACTAGCGGGGGGGCACAATGAGCAGTTCTTC.

This clonotype came up a few times. This CDR3 is CASSWSVAGGYEQYF. The CDR3 DNA is TGTGCCAGCTCATGGAGTGTGGCAGGGGGCTACGAGCAGTACTTC. The chain has TRBV18 and TRBJ2-7; TRBD1 agrees at 7 bases. The CDR3 runs 15 residues. Germline values: CDR1 KGHSH, CDR2 LQKENI. V lost 5 bases, J lost 3 bases, and 10 bases stayed unmatched.

This clonotype was seen a handful of times. The genes are TRBV11-2 and TRBJ2-1; D gene ambiguous. CDR3 length: 17 amino acids. V was shortened by 2 bases and J by 6 bases, with 20 bases between the two germline ends. The germline V gene encodes CDR1 SGHAT and CDR2 FQNNGV. The CDR3 sequence: CASSLWSMESLSNEQFF. In nucleotides, the CDR3 is TGTGCCAGCAGCTTATGGTCGATGGAGTCCCTAAGCAATGAGCAGTTCTTC. The entire variable domain, with the rest obtained from reference TRBV11-2 and TRBJ2-1, is as follows: EAGVAQSPRYKIIEKRQSVAFWCNPISGHATLYWYQQILGQGPKLLIQFQNNGVVDDSQLPKDRFSAERLKGVDSTLKIQPAKLEDSAVYLCASSLWSMESLSNEQFFGPGTRLTVL.

This clonotype was counted only a few times. V is TRBV29-1 and J is TRBJ2-7, with D uncertain. V gave up 2 bases and J gave up 2 bases, with 10 bases separating them. The CDR3 is made up of 13 amino acids. CDR1 and CDR2 from the germline V gene are SQVTM and ANQGSEA. CDR3 amino acids: CSVESGLTYEQYF. The CDR3 coding sequence is TGCAGCGTTGAATCCGGGTTGACCTACGAGCAGTACTTC.

This clonotype was detected a few times. This chain uses TRBV19 with TRBJ1-5; TRBD1 is a possible D gene (6 bases). CDR1 is LNHDA, CDR2 SQIVND, per germline (reference sequence). This CDR3 comprises 15 residues. The germline V and J ends were trimmed by 4 bases and 0 bases, with 10 bases remaining between them. The CDR3 DNA sequence: TGTGCCAGTAGTAGACAGGACCTTAGCAATCAGCCCCAGCATTTT. It codes for CASSRQDLSNQPQHF.

Only a few counts were recorded for this clonotype. The V and J genes are TRBV5-1 and TRBJ2-7; no clear D gene. The CDR3 length is 15 residues. V lost 0 bases and J lost 1, with 11 bases in between. Looked up from germline, CDR1 is SGHRS and CDR2 is YFSETQ. In DNA, the CDR3 is TGCGCCAGCAGCTTGGCTTCAAAAGGATCCTACGAGCAGTACTTC. It is translated as CASSLASKGSYEQYF.

This sequence joins TRBV12-3 or TRBV12-4 and TRBJ2-2, with 7 bases aligning to TRBD1. V was clipped by 7 bases and J by 6 bases; unmatched bases: 5. The CDR3 length is 13 residues. This chain's CDR3 is CASTDQGAGELFF. DNA of the CDR3: TGTGCCAGCACCGACCAGGGGGCCGGGGAGCTGTTTTTT.

This clonotype was counted at least ten times. The chain combines TRBV24-1 with TRBJ2-1, with D perhaps TRBD1 or TRBD2 (5 bases each). Germline V lookup: CDR1 KGHDR, CDR2 SFDVKD. V shed 1 base and J shed 9 bases, with 9 bases lying between them. This CDR3 spans 13 amino acids. The CDR3 bases are TGTGCCACCAGTGATTTTGAGAGGGGTGAGCAGTTCTTC. The encoded protein is CATSDFERGEQFF.

This clonotype was seen at least ten times. The CDR3 bases are TGTGCCAGCAGCCACCCGTTGCGGGGGGGTGGGGCAGATACGCAGTATTTT. Amino acids: CASSHPLRGGGADTQYF. The gene calls are TRBV3-1 and TRBJ2-3, with 9 bases fitting TRBD2. Germline loops: CDR1 LGHDT, CDR2 YNNKEL (reference sequence). The CDR3 has 17 residues. The junction had 11 bases not matched to a gene; V was cut back by 3 bases and J by 4 bases.

The V gene is TRBV28, the J gene TRBJ1-5; 8 bases align to TRBD1. The V gene end was trimmed by 7 bases and the J gene end by 9 bases; junction bases not matched to a gene: 8. This CDR3 contains 13 residues. Germline CDR1 is MDHEN and CDR2 is SYDVKM. The CDR3 reads CASITGGSGPQHF. As DNA, the CDR3 is TGTGCCAGCATCACAGGGGGGAGCGGGCCCCAGCATTTT.

This clonotype was seen more than once but under ten times. The gene calls are TRBV11-1 and TRBJ2-1; D is ambiguous. CDR1 is SGHAT and CDR2 is FQDESV in the germline V gene (reference sequence). The CDR3 is 15 amino acids. V lost 5 bases and J 0 bases, leaving 11 bases between the germline ends. CDR3 nucleotides: TGTGCCAGCAGCCCCGACGGATTCTCCTACAATGAGCAGTTCTTC. The encoded protein is CASSPDGFSYNEQFF.

In its sample, this clonotype was seen a few times. The J gene is TRBJ2-1, the V gene TRBV7-9, with 7 bases that match TRBD2. After removal of 8 bases from V and 9 bases from J, the junction contained 7 bases not matched to a gene. Germline assignment: CDR1 SEHNR and CDR2 FQNEAQ (reference sequence). The CDR3 loop spans 12 amino acids. The CDR3 sequence is CASSGREAEQFF. Here the CDR3 DNA reads TGTGCCAGCTCGGGGAGGGAGGCTGAGCAGTTCTTC.